This TCR beta chain is from a study of shared clonotypes between healthy human individuals. Replicate PCRs for sorted subsets used approximately 220 ng DNA; this equaled about 30,000 T cell genomes. Generated by immunoSEQ multiplex PCR, the TCRdb table keeps only in-frame clones and is missing some. Of fewer than 700,000 clones in the sample, 85% to 95% were seen once. Germline V gene data show CDR1 as MGHRA and CDR2 as YSYEKL. The CDR3 is made up of 16 amino acids. V shed 0 bases, J shed 7 bases, and the junction held 4 bases outside the gene matches. It was CD45RO-negative cells, positively selected for CCR7, that made up naive CD8 cells, with terminally differentiated effector memory CD45RA+ cells excluded. Only Caucasian adults living in Nashville, Tennessee served as donors.

This sequence joins TRBV4-1 and TRBJ2-1; 12 nucleotides align to TRBD2. The source material was naive CD8+ T cells sorted from blood. The clonotype comes from a woman in her 30s in good health. The CDR3 nucleotides read TGCGCCAGCAGCCAAGAAGGCCTAGCGGGGGGGAATGAGCAGTTCTTC. Translated, it gives CASSQEGLAGGNEQFF.